The clone carrying this T cell receptor beta chain was found a few times. Antigen unknown. This specimen belongs to a study of early stage breast cancer tumors. The wider study: Twelve of the 16 invasive tumors were ER+, PR+ and HER2-. Roughly eight ER+/PR+/HER2- tumors were invasive ductal; a few were invasive lobular.

CDR1 and CDR2 (germline): SQVTM, ANQGSEA. V was pared by 4 bases and J by 4 bases, with 3 bases of the junction left unmatched. The CDR3 runs 13 residues. The study's findings and limits: Blood repertoires resembled normal breast more than tumor.

Each sample had two DNA replicates, approximately 0.5 ug blood or roughly 1.4 ug tissue. TCRdb's table, derived via immunoSEQ multiplex PCR, lists solely in-frame clones and lacks some. The table has under 45,000 clones, 70% to 80% seen once. The sequencing sample was made of blood. V is TRBV29-1 and J is TRBJ2-1; the match to TRBD2 covers 8 bases. This sequence originates from a person in their fifties with breast cancer. CDR3 loop: CSVAERGYNEQFF. DNA for the CDR3: TGCAGCGTTGCCGAGCGGGGGTACAATGAGCAGTTCTTC.